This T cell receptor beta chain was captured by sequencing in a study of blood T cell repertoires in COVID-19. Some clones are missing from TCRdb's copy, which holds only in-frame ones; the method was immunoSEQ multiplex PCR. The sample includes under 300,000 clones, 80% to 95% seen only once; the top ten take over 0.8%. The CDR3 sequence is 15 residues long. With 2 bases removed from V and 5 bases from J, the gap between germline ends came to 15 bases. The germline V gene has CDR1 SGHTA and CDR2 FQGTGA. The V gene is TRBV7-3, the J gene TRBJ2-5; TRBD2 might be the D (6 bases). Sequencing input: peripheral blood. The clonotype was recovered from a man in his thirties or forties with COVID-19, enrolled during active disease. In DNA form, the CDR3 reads TGTGCCAGCAGCTTACAAGGGGCGGGGTGGGAGACCCAGTACTTC. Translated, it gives CASSLQGAGWETQYF. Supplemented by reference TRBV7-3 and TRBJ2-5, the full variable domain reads GAGVSQTPSNKVTEKGKYVELRCDPISGHTALYWYRQSLGQGPEFLIYFQGTGAADDSGLPNDRFFAVRPEGSVSTLKIQRTERGDSAVYLCASSLQGAGWETQYFGPGTRLLVL.